This TCR beta chain was obtained from a study of T cells in women clearing cervical HPV infection. About this clone: The read falls 3 residues short of the CDR3 end, and the missing part is taken from the germline J gene.

V was pared by 0 bases and J by 2 bases, with 5 bases of the junction left unmatched. The length of the CDR3 is 15 residues. The germline gives CDR1 DFQATT, CDR2 SNEGSKA (reference sequence). Sequenced by immunoSEQ multiplex PCR; TCRdb stores in-frame clones only, minus some. In all, the sample yields under 35,000 clones. This receptor was obtained from a woman aged 18 to 75 with a cervical HPV16 infection that either progressed to CIN3+ or cleared (not recorded which). Specimen: blood buffy coat. V usage is TRBV20-1 and J usage is TRBJ2-7, with 9 bases aligning to TRBD1. The CDR3 is CSARDVTGGTYEQYF. CDR3 DNA, as far as it was read: TGCAGTGCTAGAGATGTGACAGGGGGGACCTACGAG.